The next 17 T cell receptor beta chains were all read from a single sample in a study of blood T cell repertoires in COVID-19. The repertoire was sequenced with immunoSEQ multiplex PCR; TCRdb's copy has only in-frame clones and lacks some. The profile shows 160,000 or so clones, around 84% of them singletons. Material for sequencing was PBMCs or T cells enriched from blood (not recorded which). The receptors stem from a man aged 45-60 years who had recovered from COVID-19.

In nucleotides, the CDR3 is TGTGCCAGTAGTGCGGCGGATTTAGCTGCCTACGAGCAGTACTTC. It encodes CASSAADLAAYEQYF. The chain has TRBV19 and TRBJ2-7; D ambiguous. Trimming removed 5 bases at V and 2 bases at J, with 16 bases between. The CDR3 is 15 residues long. The V gene's germline CDR1 is LNHDA and CDR2 SQIVND (reference sequence).

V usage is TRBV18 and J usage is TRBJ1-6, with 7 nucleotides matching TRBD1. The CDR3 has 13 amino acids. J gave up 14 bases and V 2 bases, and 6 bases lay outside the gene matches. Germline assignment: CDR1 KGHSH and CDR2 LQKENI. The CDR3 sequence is CASSPGQGESLHF. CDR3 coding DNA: TGTGCCAGCTCACCAGGTCAGGGGGAGTCCCTCCACTTT. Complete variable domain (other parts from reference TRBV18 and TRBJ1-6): NAGVMQNPRHLVRRRGQEARLRCSPMKGHSHVYWYRQLPEEGLKFMVYLQKENIIDESGMPKERFSAEFPKEGPSILRIQQVVRGDSAAYFCASSPGQGESLHFGNGTRLTVT.

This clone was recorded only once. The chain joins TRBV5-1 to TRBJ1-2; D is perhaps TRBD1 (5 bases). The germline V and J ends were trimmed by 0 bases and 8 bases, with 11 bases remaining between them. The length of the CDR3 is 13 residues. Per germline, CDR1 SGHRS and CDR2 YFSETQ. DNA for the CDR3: TGCGCCAGCAGCTTGGCAACAGGAAAAGGCTACACCTTC. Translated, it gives CASSLATGKGYTF. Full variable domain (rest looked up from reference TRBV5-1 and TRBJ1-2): KAGVTQTPRYLIKTRGQQVTLSCSPISGHRSVSWYQQTPGQGLQFLFEYFSETQRNKGNFPGRFSGRQFSNSRSEMNVSTLELGDSALYLCASSLATGKGYTFGSGTRLTVV.

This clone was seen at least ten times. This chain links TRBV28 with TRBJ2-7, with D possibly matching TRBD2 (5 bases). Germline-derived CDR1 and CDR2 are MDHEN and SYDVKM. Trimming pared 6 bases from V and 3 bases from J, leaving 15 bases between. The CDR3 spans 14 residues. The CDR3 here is CASRSLTGNYEQYF. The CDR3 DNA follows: TGTGCCAGCAGGTCTCTGACCGGGAACTACGAGCAGTACTTC.

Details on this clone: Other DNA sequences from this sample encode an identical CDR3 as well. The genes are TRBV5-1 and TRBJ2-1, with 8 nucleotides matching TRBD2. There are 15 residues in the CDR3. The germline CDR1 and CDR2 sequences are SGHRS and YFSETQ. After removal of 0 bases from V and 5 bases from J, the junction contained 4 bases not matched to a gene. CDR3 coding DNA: TGCGCCAGCAGCTTGGTCGCGGGGGGCAACAATGAGCAGTTCTTC. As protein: CASSLVAGGNNEQFF.

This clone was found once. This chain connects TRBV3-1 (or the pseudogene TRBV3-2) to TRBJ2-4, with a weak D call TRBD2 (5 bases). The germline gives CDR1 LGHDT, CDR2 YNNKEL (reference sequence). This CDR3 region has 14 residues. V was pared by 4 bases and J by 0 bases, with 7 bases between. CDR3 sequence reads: CASSRGLAKNIQYF. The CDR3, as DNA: TGTGCCAGCAGCCGCGGGTTAGCCAAAAACATTCAGTACTTC.

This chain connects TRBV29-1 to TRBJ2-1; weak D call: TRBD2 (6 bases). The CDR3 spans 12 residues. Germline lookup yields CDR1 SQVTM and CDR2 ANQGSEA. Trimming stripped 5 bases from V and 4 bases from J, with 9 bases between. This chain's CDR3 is CSVNAGYNEQFF. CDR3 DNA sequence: TGCAGCGTTAATGCGGGGTACAATGAGCAGTTCTTC.

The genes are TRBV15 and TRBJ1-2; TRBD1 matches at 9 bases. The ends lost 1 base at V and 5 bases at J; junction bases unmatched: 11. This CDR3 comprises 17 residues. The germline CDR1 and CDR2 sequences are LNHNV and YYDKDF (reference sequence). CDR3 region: CATSRATTPGQGYGYTF. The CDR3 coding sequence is TGTGCCACCAGCAGAGCAACCACCCCGGGACAGGGATATGGCTACACCTTC.

This chain's CDR3 is CASSFYGVNTEAFF. Here the CDR3 DNA reads TGTGCCAGCAGCTTTTACGGTGTGAACACTGAAGCTTTCTTT. The chain joins TRBV5-6 to TRBJ1-1; D call uncertain. CDR1 and CDR2 (germline): SGHDT, YYEEEE. V lost 2 bases and J lost 0, with 8 bases in between. The CDR3 extends over 14 amino acids.

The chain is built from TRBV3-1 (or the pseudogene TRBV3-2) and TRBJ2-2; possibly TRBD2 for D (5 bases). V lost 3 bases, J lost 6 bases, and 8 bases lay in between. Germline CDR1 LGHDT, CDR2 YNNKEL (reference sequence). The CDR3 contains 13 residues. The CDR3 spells CASSHRRSGELFF. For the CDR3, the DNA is TGTGCCAGCAGCCATCGGAGGTCCGGGGAGCTGTTTTTT.

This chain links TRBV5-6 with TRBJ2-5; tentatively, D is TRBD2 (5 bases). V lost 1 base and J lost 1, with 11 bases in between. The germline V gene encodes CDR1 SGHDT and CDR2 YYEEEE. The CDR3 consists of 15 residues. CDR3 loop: CASSLRGAAQETQYF. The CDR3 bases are TGTGCCAGCAGCTTGCGTGGAGCGGCCCAAGAGACCCAGTACTTC. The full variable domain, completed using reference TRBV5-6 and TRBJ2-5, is DAGVTQSPTHLIKTRGQQVTLRCSPKSGHDTVSWYQQALGQGPQFIFQYYEEEERQRGNFPDRFSGHQFPNYSSELNVNALLLGDSALYLCASSLRGAAQETQYFGPGTRLLVL.

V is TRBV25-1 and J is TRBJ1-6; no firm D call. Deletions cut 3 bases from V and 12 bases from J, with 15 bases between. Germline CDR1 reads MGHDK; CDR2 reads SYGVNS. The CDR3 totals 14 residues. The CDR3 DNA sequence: TGTGCCAGCAGTGAGTTTGGTCGGCGGGGACCCCTCCACTTT. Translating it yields CASSEFGRRGPLHF.

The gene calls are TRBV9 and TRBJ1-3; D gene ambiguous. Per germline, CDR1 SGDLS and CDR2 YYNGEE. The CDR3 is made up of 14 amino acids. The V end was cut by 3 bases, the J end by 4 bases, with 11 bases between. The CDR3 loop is CASSETPRGNTIYF. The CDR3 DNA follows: TGTGCCAGCAGCGAGACTCCACGGGGAAACACCATATATTTT.

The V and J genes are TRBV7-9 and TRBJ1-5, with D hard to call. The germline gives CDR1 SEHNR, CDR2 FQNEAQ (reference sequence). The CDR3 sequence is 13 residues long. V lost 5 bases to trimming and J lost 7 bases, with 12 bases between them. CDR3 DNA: TGTGCCAGCAGCCAACCGGGAGGACAGCCCCAGCATTTT. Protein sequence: CASSQPGGQPQHF.

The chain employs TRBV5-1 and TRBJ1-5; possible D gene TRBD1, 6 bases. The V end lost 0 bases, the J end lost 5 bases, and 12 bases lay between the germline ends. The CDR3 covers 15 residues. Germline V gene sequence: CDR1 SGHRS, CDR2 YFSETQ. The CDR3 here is CASSLAGQAHQPQHF. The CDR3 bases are TGCGCCAGCAGCTTGGCGGGACAAGCTCATCAGCCCCAGCATTTT.

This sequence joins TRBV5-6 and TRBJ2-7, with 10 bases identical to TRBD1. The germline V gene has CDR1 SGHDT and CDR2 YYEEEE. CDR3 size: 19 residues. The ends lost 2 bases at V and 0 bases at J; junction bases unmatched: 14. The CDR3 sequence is CASSFVWGQGFKPSYEQYF. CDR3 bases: TGTGCCAGCAGCTTTGTATGGGGACAGGGGTTCAAACCCTCCTACGAGCAGTACTTC.

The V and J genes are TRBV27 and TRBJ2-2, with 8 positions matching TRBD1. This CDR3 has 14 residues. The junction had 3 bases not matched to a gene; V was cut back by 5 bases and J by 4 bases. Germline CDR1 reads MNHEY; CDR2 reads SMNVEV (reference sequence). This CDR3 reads CASSPDRGTGELFF. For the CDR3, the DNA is TGTGCCAGCAGTCCCGACAGGGGCACCGGGGAGCTGTTTTTT.